This T cell receptor (beta chain) comes out of a study of blood T cell repertoires in COVID-19. Method: immunoSEQ multiplex PCR; TCRdb's copy keeps in-frame clones and lacks some. This sample has 200,000 to 250,000 clones, with 83% found just once. Seattle-derived patients entered the study during active infection and were followed longitudinally. Germline loops: CDR1 SGHRS, CDR2 YFSETQ. The CDR3 spans 11 residues. Trimming pared 4 bases from V and 6 bases from J, leaving 8 bases between. Material for sequencing was peripheral blood. The receptor was isolated from a woman in her 30s with COVID-19, enrolled during active disease. The chain couples TRBV5-1 to TRBJ2-7, with D possibly being TRBD2 (6 bases). The CDR3 sequence: CASSAEGEQYF. The CDR3 DNA sequence: TGCGCCAGCAGCGCGGAGGGCGAGCAGTACTTC.